The 27 T cell receptor beta chains below come from one sample, sequenced in a study of T-cell reconstitution after alpha-beta-depleted transplantation in children (dated by TCRdb to the mid-2010s). The method was PCR. The sample was run on an Illumina HiSeq 2500. TCR libraries were prepared with molecular barcoding, using unique molecular identifiers to normalize TCRbeta repertoire quantification. TCRdb redid the processing of the public reads, applying fastp at Q25 and MiXCR, and retained in-frame beta chains. Identical CDR3 proteins give one entry, which carries the most common genes and DNA. The sample data list hundreds of thousands of distinct CDR3 sequences, and 9.5% to 13% of these were observed just once. The top ten constitute around 7.5% of the sample. Interpreted using the paper, the treatment or condition label stands for: allogeneic hematopoietic cell transplantation with graft depleted of TCRalphabeta T cells and CD19 B cells.

The material sequenced was PBMCs, taken before TCRalphabeta/CD19-depleted stem cell transplant. Every receptor here comes from a boy younger than two with acute myeloid leukemia, due to receive a stem cell transplant.

With respect to this clonotype: A much larger clone differs from this one at a single base, so this may be a read error. The V call is TRBV6-9, the J call TRBJ2-1; no clear D gene. Trimming took off 0 bases at V and 6 bases at J, with 9 bases between the two ends. CDR3 length equals 14 residues. Looked up from germline, CDR1 is MNHGY and CDR2 is SVAAGI. CDR3 in amino acids: CASSYSERPNEQFF. CDR3 nucleotide sequence: TGTGCCAGCAGTTATTCCGAACGACCCAATGAGCAGTTCTTC.

In this sample, this clonotype turned up many times. V gene TRBV20-1 combines with J gene TRBJ2-5; the match to TRBD1 covers 8 bases. The J segment lost 5 bases and the V segment lost 2 bases, leaving 13 bases of the junction unmatched. The germline gives CDR1 DFQATT, CDR2 SNEGSKA (reference sequence). The CDR3 sequence is 16 residues long. The chain's CDR3 is CSARRLGQGGMETQYF. The CDR3 nucleotides are TGCAGTGCTAGAAGGTTAGGACAGGGAGGAATGGAGACCCAGTACTTC.

This clonotype has a count of ten or more. The rearrangement joins TRBV3-1 to TRBJ2-7; 15 bases agree with TRBD2. J gave up 3 bases and V 4 bases, and 22 bases lay outside the gene matches. Looked up from germline, CDR1 is LGHDT and CDR2 is YNNKEL (reference sequence). This CDR3 spans 22 amino acids. The chain's CDR3 is CASSPGLAGGTGGPRVFYEQYF. CDR3 DNA: TGTGCCAGCAGCCCGGGACTAGCGGGAGGAACAGGGGGTCCTCGGGTATTCTACGAGCAGTACTTC.

The table lists this clonotype with many counts. The J gene is TRBJ2-2, the V gene TRBV5-1, with D unclear. The length of the CDR3 is 13 residues. From germline, CDR1 is SGHRS and CDR2 YFSETQ. The V end lost 4 bases, the J end lost 3 bases, and 7 bases lay between the germline ends. This CDR3 is CASSPRYTGELFF. The CDR3 nucleotides are TGCGCCAGCAGCCCCAGATACACCGGGGAGCTGTTTTTT.

This clonotype was found a few times. The rearrangement uses TRBV12-3 or TRBV12-4 and TRBJ2-1; perhaps TRBD2 as D (6 bases). The CDR3 loop spans 17 amino acids. The V and J ends lost 6 bases and 0 bases respectively, with 18 bases between them. CDR3 in amino acids: CASRYIKDYNSYNEQFF. The DNA of the CDR3 is TGTGCCAGCAGGTATATTAAGGACTACAACTCCTACAATGAGCAGTTCTTC.

This clonotype was counted many times. The chain has TRBV27 and TRBJ2-3; 10 nucleotides agree with TRBD2. From germline, CDR1 is MNHEY and CDR2 SMNVEV (reference sequence). The CDR3 extends over 15 amino acids. The J segment lost 3 bases and the V segment lost 7 bases, leaving 7 bases of the junction unmatched. In DNA form, the CDR3 reads TGTGCCAGCAATATAGCGGGGGGCCGAACAGATACGCAGTATTTT. Translation: CASNIAGGRTDTQYF.

There are many counts of this clonotype. The rearrangement uses TRBV14 and TRBJ2-1; 8 bases line up with TRBD2. The CDR3 extends over 17 amino acids. The V gene's germline CDR1 is SGHDN and CDR2 FVKESK. V shed 1 base and J 8 bases; nucleotides not matched to a gene: 13. For the CDR3, the DNA is TGTGCCAGCAGCCAAGTCTTGGTCGGGGGGGCCCTGGATGAGCAGTTCTTC. Its translation is CASSQVLVGGALDEQFF.

This clonotype was recorded many times. The chain joins TRBV5-6 to TRBJ2-3; 10 bases are a match to TRBD2. Trimming at V came to 2 bases and at J to 2 bases, leaving 5 bases not matched to a gene. This CDR3 spans 16 amino acids. Germline CDR1 SGHDT, CDR2 YYEEEE. The chain's CDR3 is CASSFLAGAPTDTQYF. DNA for the CDR3: TGTGCCAGCAGCTTTCTAGCGGGGGCCCCCACAGATACGCAGTATTTT. The variable domain in full, with the rest retrieved from reference TRBV5-6 and TRBJ2-3, is DAGVTQSPTHLIKTRGQQVTLRCSPKSGHDTVSWYQQALGQGPQFIFQYYEEEERQRGNFPDRFSGHQFPNYSSELNVNALLLGDSALYLCASSFLAGAPTDTQYFGPGTRLTVL.

A few counts support this clonotype. CDR3 bases: TGTGCCAGCGCAGACAGGGGCTCCTACAATGAGCAGTTCTTC. Residues: CASADRGSYNEQFF. This chain connects TRBV2 to TRBJ2-1, with TRBD1 matching 8 bases. Looked up from germline, CDR1 is SNHLY and CDR2 is FYNNEI. V gave up 8 bases and J gave up 0 bases; unmatched junction bases: 3. There are 14 residues in the CDR3.

This clonotype was detected many times. The rearrangement links TRBV29-1 to TRBJ2-7; D unclear. Germline lookup yields CDR1 SQVTM and CDR2 ANQGSEA. CDR3 length: 10 amino acids. Trimming took off 5 bases at V and 3 bases at J, with 5 bases between the two ends. The CDR3 DNA follows: TGCAGCGTTAAGGACTACGAGCAGTACTTC. The encoded protein is CSVKDYEQYF.

This clonotype has a count of ten or more. The rearrangement joins TRBV20-1 to TRBJ2-3; maybe TRBD2 (5 bases). The CDR3 is 13 amino acids. Trimming removed 4 bases at V and 1 base at J, with 9 bases between. Germline CDR1 DFQATT, CDR2 SNEGSKA (reference sequence). CDR3 in DNA: TGCAGTGCTACCCACGGGGGCACAGATACGCAGTATTTT. Its translation: CSATHGGTDTQYF.

This clonotype came up many times. The rearrangement joins TRBV19 to TRBJ2-5; 10 bases agree with TRBD2. V lost 2 bases to trimming and J lost 2 bases; unmatched junction nucleotides: 8. This CDR3 is built from 17 residues. CDR1 is LNHDA and CDR2 is SQIVND in the germline V gene (reference sequence). CDR3 sequence reads: CASSIHSGRASQETQYF. CDR3 in DNA: TGTGCCAGTAGTATACACAGCGGGAGGGCCTCGCAAGAGACCCAGTACTTC.

About this clonotype: This may be a read error, as it is one base from a much larger clone. The rearrangement joins TRBV20-1 to TRBJ2-7; 8 bases agree with TRBD1. From germline, CDR1 is DFQATT and CDR2 SNEGSKA (reference sequence). The CDR3 length is 13 residues. The J segment lost 5 bases and the V segment lost 5 bases, leaving 8 bases of the junction unmatched. This CDR3 is CSAGRDRPHEQYF. In DNA form, the CDR3 reads TGCAGTGCTGGCCGGGACAGGCCCCACGAGCAGTACTTC.

Note on this clonotype: This may be a read error, as it is one base from a much larger clone. V usage is TRBV28 and J usage is TRBJ2-1; 9 nucleotides line up with TRBD2. Germline CDR1 and CDR2: MDHEN and SYDVKM. After removal of 10 bases from V and 4 bases from J, the junction contained 11 bases not matched to a gene. This CDR3 spans 15 amino acids. Here the CDR3 DNA reads TGTGCCACCAGATCCTTAGCGGGAGAATACAATGAGCAGTTCTTC. Its translation is CATRSLAGEYNEQFF.

This clonotype was seen ten or more times. V is TRBV4-2 and J is TRBJ2-1; 11 bases are shared with TRBD2. V shed 4 bases and J 3 bases; nucleotides not matched to a gene: 17. CDR1 and CDR2 from the germline V gene are LGHNA and YNFKEQ. This CDR3 is built from 20 residues. CDR3 sequence reads: CASSPDRFSPGTSGYNEQFF. The CDR3 region has the DNA TGTGCCAGCAGCCCGGACAGGTTTTCTCCCGGGACTAGCGGCTACAATGAGCAGTTCTTC.

This clonotype was observed at least ten times. J is TRBJ2-7 and V is TRBV4-3, with 7 bases fitting TRBD1. V lost 3 bases to trimming and J lost 3 bases; unmatched junction nucleotides: 11. From germline, CDR1 is LGHNA and CDR2 YSLEER. The length of the CDR3 is 16 residues. Here the CDR3 DNA reads TGCGCCAGCAGCCAGGGCCTGACAGGGAGAGGCTACGAGCAGTACTTC. This gives the protein CASSQGLTGRGYEQYF.

This clonotype was seen only a few times. The gene calls are TRBV19 and TRBJ2-7; TRBD1 matches 7 bases. The CDR3 is made up of 15 amino acids. V lost 6 bases and J lost 2; bases outside the gene matches: 10. The germline gives CDR1 LNHDA, CDR2 SQIVND (reference sequence). CDR3 bases: TGTGCCAGTAGCATCGACAGGGACGACACCTACGAGCAGTACTTC. The encoded protein is CASSIDRDDTYEQYF.

This clonotype was recorded at least ten times. This chain links TRBV24-1 with TRBJ2-3; D gene uncertain. The V end was cut by 7 bases, the J end by 0 bases, with 4 bases between. CDR3 length: 12 amino acids. CDR1 is KGHDR and CDR2 is SFDVKD in the germline V gene. The CDR3 protein is CATRDSTDTQYF. The CDR3 nucleotides read TGTGCCACCAGGGACAGCACAGATACGCAGTATTTT.

There are many counts of this clonotype. This CDR3 reads CASSDQRDGQETQYF. The CDR3 DNA reads TGTGCCAGCAGTGATCAGCGGGACGGACAAGAGACCCAGTACTTC. This chain uses TRBV2 with TRBJ2-5, with 7 bases fitting TRBD2. With V trimmed by 3 bases and J by 2 bases, 6 bases remained unmatched. Germline V gene lookup returns CDR1 SNHLY and CDR2 FYNNEI. This CDR3 region has 15 residues.

This clonotype has at least ten counts. V gene TRBV20-1 combines with J gene TRBJ2-3; 10 bases are shared with TRBD2. The V gene end was trimmed by 1 base and the J gene end by 5 bases; junction bases not matched to a gene: 6. Germline CDR1 DFQATT, CDR2 SNEGSKA (reference sequence). The CDR3 runs to 15 residues. CDR3 loop: CSARGLAGVGDTQYF. The CDR3, as DNA: TGCAGTGCTAGAGGGCTAGCGGGAGTTGGAGATACGCAGTATTTT.

This clonotype has just a few counts. This sequence joins TRBV5-1 and TRBJ2-2, with unresolved D. Trimming left V 3 bases short and J 4 bases short, with 4 bases between. The CDR3 has 12 residues. Germline V gene sequence: CDR1 SGHRS, CDR2 YFSETQ. CDR3 coding DNA: TGCGCCAGCAGCTACCCCACCGGGGAGCTGTTTTTT. Its protein is CASSYPTGELFF.

This clonotype was detected many times. V is TRBV11-3 and J is TRBJ1-4; the match to TRBD1 covers 7 bases. The CDR3 has 16 amino acids. In germline, CDR1 is SGHNT, CDR2 YENEEA. J was trimmed by 7 bases and V by 3 bases; bases with no gene match: 11. The DNA of the CDR3 is TGTGCCAGCAGCTTGGAAGGGACAGCTAGGGGTGAAAAACTGTTTTTT. Residues: CASSLEGTARGEKLFF.

The sample holds a few counts of this clonotype. This rearrangement joins TRBV2 to TRBJ2-5; 10 nucleotides agree with TRBD1. V lost 11 bases, J lost 3 bases, and 12 bases stayed unmatched. This CDR3 spans 15 amino acids. Germline V CDR1 and CDR2: SNHLY, FYNNEI. CDR3 sequence (DNA): TGTGCCGGTGACAGGGGGCAATGGCCTAAAGAGACCCAGTACTTC. Translation: CAGDRGQWPKETQYF.

The chain has TRBV11-3 and TRBJ2-5; 8 bases match TRBD1. The CDR3 is 15 amino acids. V lost 4 bases to trimming and J lost 5 bases; unmatched junction nucleotides: 9. Germline V CDR1 and CDR2: SGHNT, YENEEA. The CDR3 sequence is CASSSGQGMEETQYF. In DNA form, the CDR3 reads TGTGCCAGCAGCTCTGGACAGGGTATGGAGGAGACCCAGTACTTC.

This clonotype was detected ten times or more. V is TRBV28 and J is TRBJ1-3; D ambiguous. Germline CDR1 reads MDHEN; CDR2 reads SYDVKM. Trimming removed 3 bases at V and 5 bases at J, with 8 bases between. The CDR3 loop spans 13 amino acids. The CDR3 DNA reads as TGTGCCAGCAGTTTGTTAGGAAGAAACACCATATATTTT. Protein product: CASSLLGRNTIYF.

V and J are TRBV12-5 and TRBJ2-5; 10 bases fit TRBD2. The length of the CDR3 is 17 residues. Trimming cost V 0 bases and J 1 base; bases outside gene matches: 5. CDR1 and CDR2 from the germline V gene are LGHNT and FRNRAP. The CDR3 spells CASGLVGLAGVQETQYF. The CDR3 DNA sequence: TGTGCTAGTGGTTTGGTAGGGCTAGCGGGGGTCCAAGAGACCCAGTACTTC.

This clonotype was observed at least ten times. The V call is TRBV6-2 or TRBV6-3, the J call TRBJ2-4, with D perhaps TRBD2 (6 bases). The CDR3 covers 15 residues. V lost 0 bases to trimming and J lost 3 bases, with 9 bases between them. Per the germline V gene, CDR1 is MNHEY and CDR2 is SVGEGT. CDR3 loop: CASSYSDGGKNIQYF. The CDR3 bases are TGTGCCAGCAGTTACTCGGACGGGGGCAAAAACATTCAGTACTTC.